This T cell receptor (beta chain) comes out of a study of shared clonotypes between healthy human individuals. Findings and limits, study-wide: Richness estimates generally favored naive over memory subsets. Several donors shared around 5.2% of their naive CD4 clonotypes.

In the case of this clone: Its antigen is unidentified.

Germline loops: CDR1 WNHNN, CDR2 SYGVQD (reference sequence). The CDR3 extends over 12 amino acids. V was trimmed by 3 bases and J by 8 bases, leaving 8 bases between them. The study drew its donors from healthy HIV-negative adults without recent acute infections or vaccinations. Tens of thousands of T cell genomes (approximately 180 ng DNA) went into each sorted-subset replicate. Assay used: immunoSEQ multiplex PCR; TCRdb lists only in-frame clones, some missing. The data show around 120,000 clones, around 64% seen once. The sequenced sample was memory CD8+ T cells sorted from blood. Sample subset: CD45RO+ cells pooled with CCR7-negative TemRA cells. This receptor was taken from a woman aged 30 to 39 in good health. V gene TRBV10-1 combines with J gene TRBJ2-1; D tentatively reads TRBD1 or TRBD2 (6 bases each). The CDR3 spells CASSDRGHEQFF. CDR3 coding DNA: TGCGCCAGCAGTGATCGGGGGCATGAGCAGTTCTTC.